In this sample, the clone carrying this T cell receptor beta chain turned up a few times. Germline CDR1 is MNHEY and CDR2 is SVGAGI. The trim removed 2 bases at V and 12 bases at J, leaving 8 bases unmatched. The CDR3 runs 14 residues. The study profiled TCR beta VDJ and CDR3 using genomic DNA as template. TCRdb fed the reads into MiXCR, producing one record per CDR3 protein. The sample lists around 500,000 distinct CDR3 sequences; about a third were seen once. This entry is derived from a study of CD8+CD57+ T cells in acquired aplastic anemia. Patients who underwent sequencing had shown CD8+CD57+ cell expansion by flow cytometry.

Material for sequencing was sorted CD4+, CD8+, or CD8+CD57+ T cells (not recorded which) from PBMCs. The rearrangement joins TRBV6-5 to TRBJ1-1, with 11 nucleotides matching TRBD1. This clonotype was sampled from a human donor with aplastic anemia. The CDR3 bases are TGTGCCAGCAGTTACCCAAGGACAGGGGGCAAGACTTTCTTT. Translation: CASSYPRTGGKTFF.